In this sample, the clone carrying this TCR beta chain turned up once. These data are taken from a study of cytomegalovirus exposure and HLA in healthy donors. Using immunoSEQ multiplex PCR, the repertoire was profiled, and TCRdb retains in-frame clones only, with some absent. The sample records a few hundred thousand clones, approximately 86% being singletons. Trimming cost V 5 bases and J 7 bases; bases outside gene matches: 6. The CDR3 has 14 residues. Germline V gives CDR1 SGHTA, CDR2 FQGNSA. This TCR came from a man between 25 and 39 years old in good health and CMV-seronegative. The chain couples TRBV7-2 to TRBJ1-4; 8 bases agree with TRBD1. Sequenced sample: PBMCs. The CDR3 DNA sequence: TGTGCCAGCAGCCCCACAGGGGGGGCTGAAAAACTGTTTTTT. As protein: CASSPTGGAEKLFF.